Following are 4 T cell receptor beta chains from one sample sequenced in a study of blood T cell repertoires in COVID-19. The method was immunoSEQ multiplex PCR; TCRdb's version includes in-frame clones alone and lacks a portion of them. The sample shows some 170,000 clones, 75% to 90% of them seen only once. Material: PBMCs or T cells enriched from blood (not recorded which). All receptors come from a man in his forties or fifties who had recovered from COVID-19.

V is TRBV11-3 and J is TRBJ1-2, with 9 bases lining up with TRBD1. CDR1 is SGHNT, CDR2 YENEEA, per germline. There are 14 residues in the CDR3. Trimming cost V 4 bases and J 8 bases; bases outside gene matches: 8. DNA of the CDR3: TGTGCCAGCAGCTCCAGACAGGGGGGGCCGGGCTACACCTTC. It specifies CASSSRQGGPGYTF.

This chain joins TRBV28 and TRBJ1-3, with D maybe TRBD1 (5 bases). Trimming stripped 3 bases from V and 0 bases from J, with 6 bases between. The CDR3 extends over 14 amino acids. Germline V gene lookup returns CDR1 MDHEN and CDR2 SYDVKM. The CDR3 region is CASSFTGSGNTIYF. DNA of the CDR3: TGTGCCAGCAGTTTTACAGGCTCTGGAAACACCATATATTTT.

CDR3 sequence reads: CASSLSRGTLGNTIYF. As DNA, the CDR3 is TGTGCCAGCAGTCTCTCCAGAGGGACACTTGGAAACACCATATATTTT. The chain combines TRBV14 with TRBJ1-3; D possibly corresponds to TRBD1 (6 bases). Germline CDR1 SGHDN, CDR2 FVKESK. CDR3 length equals 16 residues. Deletions cut 6 bases from V and 3 bases from J, with 18 bases between.

The chain combines TRBV24-1 with TRBJ2-1, with TRBD1 matching over 10 bases. Looked up from germline, CDR1 is KGHDR and CDR2 is SFDVKD. V was pared by 3 bases and J by 14 bases, with 6 bases of the junction left unmatched. CDR3 length: 13 residues. The CDR3, as DNA: TGTGCCACCAGTGATCCCGGACAGGGGGATAAGTTCTTC. Its translation is CATSDPGQGDKFF.